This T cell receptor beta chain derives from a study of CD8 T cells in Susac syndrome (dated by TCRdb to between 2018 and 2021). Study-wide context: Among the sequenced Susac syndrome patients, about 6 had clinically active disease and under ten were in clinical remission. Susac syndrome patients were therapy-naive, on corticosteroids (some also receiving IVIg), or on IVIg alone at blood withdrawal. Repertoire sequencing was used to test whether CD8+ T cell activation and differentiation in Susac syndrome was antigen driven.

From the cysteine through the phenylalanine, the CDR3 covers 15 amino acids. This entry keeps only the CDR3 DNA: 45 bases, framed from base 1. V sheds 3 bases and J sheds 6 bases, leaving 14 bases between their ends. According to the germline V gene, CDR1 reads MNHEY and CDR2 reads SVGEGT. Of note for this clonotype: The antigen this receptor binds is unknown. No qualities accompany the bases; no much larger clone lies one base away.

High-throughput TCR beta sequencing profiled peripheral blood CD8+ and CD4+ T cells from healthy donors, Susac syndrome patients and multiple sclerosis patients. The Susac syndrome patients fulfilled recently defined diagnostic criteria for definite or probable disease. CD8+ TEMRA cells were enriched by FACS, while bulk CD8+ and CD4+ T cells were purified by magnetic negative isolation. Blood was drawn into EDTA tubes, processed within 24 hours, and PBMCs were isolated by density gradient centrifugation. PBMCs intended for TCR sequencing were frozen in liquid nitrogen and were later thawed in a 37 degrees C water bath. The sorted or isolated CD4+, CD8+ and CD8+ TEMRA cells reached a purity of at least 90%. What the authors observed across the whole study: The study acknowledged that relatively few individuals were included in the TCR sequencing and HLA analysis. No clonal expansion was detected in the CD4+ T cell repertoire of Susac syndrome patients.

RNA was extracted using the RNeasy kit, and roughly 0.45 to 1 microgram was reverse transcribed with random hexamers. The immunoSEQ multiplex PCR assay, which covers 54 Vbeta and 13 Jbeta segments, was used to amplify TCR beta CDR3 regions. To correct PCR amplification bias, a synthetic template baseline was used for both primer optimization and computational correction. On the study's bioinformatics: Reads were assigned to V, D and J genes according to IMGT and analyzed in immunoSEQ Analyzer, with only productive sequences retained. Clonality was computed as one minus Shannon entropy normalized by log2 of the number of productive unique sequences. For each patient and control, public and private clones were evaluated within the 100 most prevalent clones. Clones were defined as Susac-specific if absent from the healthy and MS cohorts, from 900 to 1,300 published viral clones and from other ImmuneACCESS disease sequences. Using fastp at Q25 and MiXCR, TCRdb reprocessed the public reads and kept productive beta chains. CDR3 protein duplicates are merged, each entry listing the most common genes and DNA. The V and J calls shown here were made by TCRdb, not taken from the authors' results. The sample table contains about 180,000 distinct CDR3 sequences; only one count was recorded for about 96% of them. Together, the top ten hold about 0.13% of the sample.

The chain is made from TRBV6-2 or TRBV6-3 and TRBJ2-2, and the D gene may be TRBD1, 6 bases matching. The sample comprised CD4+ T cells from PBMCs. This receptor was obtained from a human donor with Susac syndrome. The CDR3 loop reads CASSYVGARPGELFF. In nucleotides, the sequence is TGTGCCAGCAGTTATGTGGGGGCCCGCCCCGGGGAGCTGTTTTTT.